Here is one T cell receptor (beta chain) with its context. This sample was included in a study of CD8 T cells in Susac syndrome. An input of 0.5 to 1 ug of RNA was subjected to reverse transcription using random hexamers. Multiplex immunoSEQ PCR targeted 54 Vbeta and 13 Jbeta TCR beta segments. TCRdb passed the immunoSEQ multiplex PCR reads through MiXCR, listing each CDR3 protein once. The data hold some 120,000 distinct CDR3 sequences, with approximately 95% observed a single time. CDR3 size: 16 residues. V shed 1 base, J shed 4 bases, and the junction held 7 bases outside the gene matches. Germline CDR1 reads MNHEY; CDR2 reads SMNVEV (reference sequence). The TEMRA cells underwent FACS enrichment, while the CD8+ and CD4+ T cells underwent negative isolation.

The TCR comes from a human donor with multiple sclerosis. Material for sequencing was CD8+ T cells from PBMCs. V gene TRBV27 combines with J gene TRBJ2-3; TRBD2 matches at 8 bases. The chain's CDR3 is CASSLYTGGPSDTQYF. The CDR3 DNA follows: TGTGCCAGCAGTTTATATACGGGAGGGCCGTCAGATACGCAGTATTTT.